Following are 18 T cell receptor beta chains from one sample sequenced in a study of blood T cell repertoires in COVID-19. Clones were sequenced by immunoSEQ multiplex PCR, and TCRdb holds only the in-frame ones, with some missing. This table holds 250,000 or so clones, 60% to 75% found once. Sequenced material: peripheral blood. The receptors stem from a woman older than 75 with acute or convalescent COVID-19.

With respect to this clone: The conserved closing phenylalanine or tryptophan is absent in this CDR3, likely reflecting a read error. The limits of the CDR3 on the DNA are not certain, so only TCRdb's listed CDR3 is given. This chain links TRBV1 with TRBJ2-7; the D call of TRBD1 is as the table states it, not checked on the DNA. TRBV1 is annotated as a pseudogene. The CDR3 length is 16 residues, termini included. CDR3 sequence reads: CTSSQDRLANPNRGSL.

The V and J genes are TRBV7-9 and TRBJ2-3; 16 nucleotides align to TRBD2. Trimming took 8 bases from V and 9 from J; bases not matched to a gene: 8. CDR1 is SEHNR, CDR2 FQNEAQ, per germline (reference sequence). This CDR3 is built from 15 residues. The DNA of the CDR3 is TGTGCCAGCGACGCCGGGACTAGCGGGGGGGCAACGCAGTATTTT. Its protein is CASDAGTSGGATQYF.

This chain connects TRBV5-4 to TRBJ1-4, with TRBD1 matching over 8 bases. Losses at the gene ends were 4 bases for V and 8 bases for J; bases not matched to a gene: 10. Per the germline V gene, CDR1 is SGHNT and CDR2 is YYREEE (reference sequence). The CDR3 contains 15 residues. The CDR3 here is CASSPRTGLGEKLFF. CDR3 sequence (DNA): TGTGCCAGCAGCCCTCGGACAGGGCTGGGAGAAAAACTGTTTTTT. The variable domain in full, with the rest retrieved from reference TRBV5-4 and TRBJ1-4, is ETGVTQSPTHLIKTRGQQVTLRCSSQSGHNTVSWYQQALGQGPQFIFQYYREEENGRGNFPPRFSGLQFPNYSSELNVNALELDDSALYLCASSPRTGLGEKLFFGSGTQLSVL.

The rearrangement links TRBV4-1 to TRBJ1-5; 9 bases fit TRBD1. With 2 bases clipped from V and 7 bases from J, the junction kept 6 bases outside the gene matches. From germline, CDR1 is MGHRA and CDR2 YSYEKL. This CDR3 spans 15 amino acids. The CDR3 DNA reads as TGCGCCAGCAGCCAACTTCTAGGACAGGGGCAGCCCCAGCATTTT. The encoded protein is CASSQLLGQGQPQHF.

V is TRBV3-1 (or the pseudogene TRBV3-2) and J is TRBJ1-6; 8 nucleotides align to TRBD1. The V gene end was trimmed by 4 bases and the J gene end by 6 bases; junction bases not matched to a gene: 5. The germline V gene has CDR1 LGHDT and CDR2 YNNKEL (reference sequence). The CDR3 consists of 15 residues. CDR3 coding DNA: TGTGCCAGCAGCCTTCGGACAGGGTTTAATTCACCCCTCCACTTT. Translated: CASSLRTGFNSPLHF.

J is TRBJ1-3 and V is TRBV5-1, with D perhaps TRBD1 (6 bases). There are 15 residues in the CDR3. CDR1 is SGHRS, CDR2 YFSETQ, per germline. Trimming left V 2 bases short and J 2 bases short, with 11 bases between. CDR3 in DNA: TGCGCCAGCAGCTTAACGTCAGGGGCTGGAAACACCATATATTTT. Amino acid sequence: CASSLTSGAGNTIYF.

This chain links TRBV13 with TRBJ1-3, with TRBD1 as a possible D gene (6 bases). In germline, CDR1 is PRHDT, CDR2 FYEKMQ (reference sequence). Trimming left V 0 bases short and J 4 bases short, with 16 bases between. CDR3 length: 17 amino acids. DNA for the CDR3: TGTGCCAGCAGCTTAGGCTGGGGGCAGGGATCAGGAAACACCATATATTTT. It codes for CASSLGWGQGSGNTIYF.

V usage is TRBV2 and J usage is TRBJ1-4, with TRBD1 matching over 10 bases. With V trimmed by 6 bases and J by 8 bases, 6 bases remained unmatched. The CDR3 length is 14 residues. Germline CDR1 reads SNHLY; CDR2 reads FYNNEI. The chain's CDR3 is CASRDRGSSEKLFF. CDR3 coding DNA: TGTGCCAGCAGGGACAGGGGGAGTAGCGAAAAACTGTTTTTT.

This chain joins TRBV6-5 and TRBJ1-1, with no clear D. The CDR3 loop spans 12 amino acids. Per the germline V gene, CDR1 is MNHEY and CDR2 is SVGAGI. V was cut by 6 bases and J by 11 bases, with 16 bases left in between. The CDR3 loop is CASSHRDSEAFF. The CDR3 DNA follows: TGTGCCAGCAGCCACCGGGATTCGGAGGCTTTCTTT.

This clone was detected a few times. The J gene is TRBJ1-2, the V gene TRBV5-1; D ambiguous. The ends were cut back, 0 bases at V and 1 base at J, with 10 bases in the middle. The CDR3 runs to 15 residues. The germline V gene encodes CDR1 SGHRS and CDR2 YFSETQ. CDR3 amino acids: CASSLDAVNNYGYTF. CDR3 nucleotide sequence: TGCGCCAGCAGCTTGGATGCGGTGAATAACTATGGCTACACCTTC.

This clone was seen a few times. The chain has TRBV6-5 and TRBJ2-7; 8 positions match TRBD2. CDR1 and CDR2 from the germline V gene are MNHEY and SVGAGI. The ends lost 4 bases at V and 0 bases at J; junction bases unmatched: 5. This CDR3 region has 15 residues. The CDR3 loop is CASSFGGDGSYEQYF. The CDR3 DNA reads TGTGCCAGCAGTTTCGGGGGGGACGGCTCCTACGAGCAGTACTTC.

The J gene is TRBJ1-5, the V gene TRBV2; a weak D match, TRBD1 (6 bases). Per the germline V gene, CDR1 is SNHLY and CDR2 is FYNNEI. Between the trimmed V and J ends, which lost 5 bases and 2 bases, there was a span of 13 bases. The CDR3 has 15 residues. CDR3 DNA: TGTGCCAGCAGTTCCCAGGGGATTCGCAATCAGCCCCAGCATTTT. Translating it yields CASSSQGIRNQPQHF.

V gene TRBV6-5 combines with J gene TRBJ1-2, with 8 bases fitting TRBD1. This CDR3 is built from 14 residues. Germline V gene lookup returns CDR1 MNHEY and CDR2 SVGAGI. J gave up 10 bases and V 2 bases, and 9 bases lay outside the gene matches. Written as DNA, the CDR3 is TGTGCCAGCAGTTACAGACCCGGACAGGGTTTCTACACCTTC. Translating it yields CASSYRPGQGFYTF.

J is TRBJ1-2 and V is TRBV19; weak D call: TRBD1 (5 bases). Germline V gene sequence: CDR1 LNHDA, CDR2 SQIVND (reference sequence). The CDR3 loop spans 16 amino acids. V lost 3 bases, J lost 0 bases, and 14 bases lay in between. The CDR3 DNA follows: TGTGCCAGTAGTATGGCTTCGGACAAAGCTAACTATGGCTACACCTTC. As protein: CASSMASDKANYGYTF.

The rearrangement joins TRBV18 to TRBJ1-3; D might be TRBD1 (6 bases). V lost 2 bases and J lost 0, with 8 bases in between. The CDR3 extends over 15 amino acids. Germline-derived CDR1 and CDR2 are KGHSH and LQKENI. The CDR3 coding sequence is TGTGCCAGCTCACCAAAGGGGGACTCTGGAAACACCATATATTTT. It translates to CASSPKGDSGNTIYF.

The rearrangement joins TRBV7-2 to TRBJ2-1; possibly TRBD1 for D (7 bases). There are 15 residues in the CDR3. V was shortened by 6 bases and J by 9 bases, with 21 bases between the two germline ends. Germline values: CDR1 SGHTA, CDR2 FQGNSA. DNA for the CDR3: TGTGCCAGCAGTCCCACTGGAGGGGGCCTAGGTGAGCAGTTCTTC. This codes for CASSPTGGGLGEQFF.

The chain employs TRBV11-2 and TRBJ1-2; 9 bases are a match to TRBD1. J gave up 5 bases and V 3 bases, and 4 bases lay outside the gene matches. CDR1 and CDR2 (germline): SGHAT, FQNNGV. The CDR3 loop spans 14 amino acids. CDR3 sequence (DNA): TGTGCCAGCAGCTTTGGACAGGGGAGATATGGCTACACCTTC. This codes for CASSFGQGRYGYTF.

The CDR3 loop is CASKGDRGFAFF. CDR3 nucleotides: TGTGCCAGCAAGGGGGACAGGGGGTTTGCTTTCTTT. This chain joins TRBV2 and TRBJ1-1; 11 bases match TRBD1. Unmatched junction bases numbered 6, after V lost 7 bases and J lost 11 bases. Germline CDR1 SNHLY, CDR2 FYNNEI. The CDR3 totals 12 residues.